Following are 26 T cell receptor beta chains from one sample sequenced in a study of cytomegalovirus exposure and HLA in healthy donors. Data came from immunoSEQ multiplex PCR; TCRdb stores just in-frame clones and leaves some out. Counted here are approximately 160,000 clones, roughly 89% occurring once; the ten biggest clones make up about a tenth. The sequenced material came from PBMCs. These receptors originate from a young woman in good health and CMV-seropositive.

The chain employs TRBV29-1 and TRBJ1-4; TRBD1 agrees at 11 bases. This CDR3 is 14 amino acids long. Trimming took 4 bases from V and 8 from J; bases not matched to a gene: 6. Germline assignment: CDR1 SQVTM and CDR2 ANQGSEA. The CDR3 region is CSVVIGTGGEKLFF. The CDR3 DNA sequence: TGCAGCGTTGTTATTGGGACAGGGGGGGAAAAACTGTTTTTT.

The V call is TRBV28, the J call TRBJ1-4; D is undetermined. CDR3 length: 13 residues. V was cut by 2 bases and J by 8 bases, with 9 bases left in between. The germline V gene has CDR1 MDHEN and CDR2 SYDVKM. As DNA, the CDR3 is TGTGCCAGCAGTTTAACGGCGGGCGAAAAACTGTTTTTT. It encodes CASSLTAGEKLFF.

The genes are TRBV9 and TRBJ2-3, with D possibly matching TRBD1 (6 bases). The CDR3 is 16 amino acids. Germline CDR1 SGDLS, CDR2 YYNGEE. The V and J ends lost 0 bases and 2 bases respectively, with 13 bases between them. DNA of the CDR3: TGTGCCAGCAGCGTAGCTTTAAGGGGGAACACAGATACGCAGTATTTT. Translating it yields CASSVALRGNTDTQYF. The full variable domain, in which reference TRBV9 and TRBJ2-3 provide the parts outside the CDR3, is DSGVTQTPKHLITATGQRVTLRCSPRSGDLSVYWYQQSLDQGLQFLIQYYNGEERAKGNILERFSAQQFPDLHSELNLSSLELGDSALYFCASSVALRGNTDTQYFGPGTRLTVL.

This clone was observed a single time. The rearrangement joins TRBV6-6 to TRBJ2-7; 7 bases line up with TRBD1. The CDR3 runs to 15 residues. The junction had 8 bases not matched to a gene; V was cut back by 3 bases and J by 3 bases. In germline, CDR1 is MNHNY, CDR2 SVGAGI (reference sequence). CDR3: CASSYYRGENYEQYF. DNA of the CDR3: TGTGCCAGCAGTTATTACAGGGGTGAGAACTACGAGCAGTACTTC.

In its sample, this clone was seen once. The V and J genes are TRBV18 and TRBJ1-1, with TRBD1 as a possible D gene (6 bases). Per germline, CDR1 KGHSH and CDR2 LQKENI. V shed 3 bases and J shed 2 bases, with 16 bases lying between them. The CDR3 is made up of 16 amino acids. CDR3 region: CASSPLFSGTNTEAFF. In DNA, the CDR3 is TGTGCCAGCTCACCCTTATTCTCCGGGACAAACACTGAAGCTTTCTTT.

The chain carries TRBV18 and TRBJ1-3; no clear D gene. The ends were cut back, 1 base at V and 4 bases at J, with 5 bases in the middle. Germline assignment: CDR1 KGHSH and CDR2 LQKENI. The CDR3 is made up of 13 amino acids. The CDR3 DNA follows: TGTGCCAGCTCACCACAAACAGGAAACACCATATATTTT. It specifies CASSPQTGNTIYF.

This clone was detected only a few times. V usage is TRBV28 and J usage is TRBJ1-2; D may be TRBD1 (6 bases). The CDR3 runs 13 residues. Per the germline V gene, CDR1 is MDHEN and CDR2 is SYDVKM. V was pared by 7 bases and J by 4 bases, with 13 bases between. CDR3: CASNLQGFYGYTF. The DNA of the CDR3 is TGTGCCAGCAATCTACAGGGATTCTATGGCTACACCTTC.

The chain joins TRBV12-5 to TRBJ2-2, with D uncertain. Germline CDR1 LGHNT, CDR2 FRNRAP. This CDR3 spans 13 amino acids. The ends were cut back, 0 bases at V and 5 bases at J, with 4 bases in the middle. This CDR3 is CASGLVMTGELFF. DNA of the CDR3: TGTGCTAGTGGTTTGGTCATGACCGGGGAGCTGTTTTTT.

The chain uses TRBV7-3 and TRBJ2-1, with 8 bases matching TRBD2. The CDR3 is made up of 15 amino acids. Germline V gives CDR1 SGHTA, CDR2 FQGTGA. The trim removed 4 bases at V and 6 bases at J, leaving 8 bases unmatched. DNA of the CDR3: TGTGCCAGCAGCTCCCCGGGACTAGGGAGCAATGAGCAGTTCTTC. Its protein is CASSSPGLGSNEQFF.

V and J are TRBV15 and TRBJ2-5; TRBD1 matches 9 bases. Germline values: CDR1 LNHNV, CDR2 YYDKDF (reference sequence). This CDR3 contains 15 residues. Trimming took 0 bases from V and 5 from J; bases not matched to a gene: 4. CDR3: CATSRETGGGETQYF. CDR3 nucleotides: TGTGCCACCAGCAGAGAAACAGGGGGCGGGGAGACCCAGTACTTC.

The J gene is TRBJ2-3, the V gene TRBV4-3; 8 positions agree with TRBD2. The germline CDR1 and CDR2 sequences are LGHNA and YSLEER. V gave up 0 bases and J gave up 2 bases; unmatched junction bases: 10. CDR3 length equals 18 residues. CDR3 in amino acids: CASSQESLAGLPTDTQYF. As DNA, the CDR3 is TGCGCCAGCAGCCAAGAGAGTCTAGCGGGTCTACCCACAGATACGCAGTATTTT.

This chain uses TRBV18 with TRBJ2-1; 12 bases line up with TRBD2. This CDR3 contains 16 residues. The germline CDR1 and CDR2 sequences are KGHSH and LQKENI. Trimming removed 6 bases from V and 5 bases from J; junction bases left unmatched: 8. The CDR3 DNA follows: TGTGCCAGCTCGCAGAGGGGACTAGCGGGTGACAATGAGCAGTTCTTC. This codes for CASSQRGLAGDNEQFF.

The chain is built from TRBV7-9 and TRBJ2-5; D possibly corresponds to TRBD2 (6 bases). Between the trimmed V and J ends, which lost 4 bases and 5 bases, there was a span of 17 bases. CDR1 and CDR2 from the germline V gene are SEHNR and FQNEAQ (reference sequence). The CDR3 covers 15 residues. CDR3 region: CASSSSGTGAETQYF. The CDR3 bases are TGTGCCAGCAGCTCCTCCGGGACTGGGGCGGAGACCCAGTACTTC.

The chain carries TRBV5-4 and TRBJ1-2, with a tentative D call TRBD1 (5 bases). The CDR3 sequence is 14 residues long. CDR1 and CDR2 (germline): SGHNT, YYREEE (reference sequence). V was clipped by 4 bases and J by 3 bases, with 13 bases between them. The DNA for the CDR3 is TGTGCCAGCAGCCCACGGGGGTTCGACTATGGCTACACCTTC. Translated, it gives CASSPRGFDYGYTF. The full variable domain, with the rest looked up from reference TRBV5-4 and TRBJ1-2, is ETGVTQSPTHLIKTRGQQVTLRCSSQSGHNTVSWYQQALGQGPQFIFQYYREEENGRGNFPPRFSGLQFPNYSSELNVNALELDDSALYLCASSPRGFDYGYTFGSGTRLTVV.

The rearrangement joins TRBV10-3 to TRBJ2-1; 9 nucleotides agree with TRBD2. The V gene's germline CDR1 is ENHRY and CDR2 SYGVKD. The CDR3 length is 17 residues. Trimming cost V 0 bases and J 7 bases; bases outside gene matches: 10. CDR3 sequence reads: CAISESALAGRANEQFF. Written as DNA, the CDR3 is TGTGCCATCAGTGAGTCGGCGCTAGCGGGGAGGGCTAATGAGCAGTTCTTC.

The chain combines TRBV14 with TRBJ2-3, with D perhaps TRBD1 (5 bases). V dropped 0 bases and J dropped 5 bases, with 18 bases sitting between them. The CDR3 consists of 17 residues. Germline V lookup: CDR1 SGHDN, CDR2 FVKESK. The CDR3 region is CASSQDSGSWGRDTQYF. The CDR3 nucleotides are TGTGCCAGCAGCCAAGACTCTGGATCGTGGGGCAGAGATACGCAGTATTTT.

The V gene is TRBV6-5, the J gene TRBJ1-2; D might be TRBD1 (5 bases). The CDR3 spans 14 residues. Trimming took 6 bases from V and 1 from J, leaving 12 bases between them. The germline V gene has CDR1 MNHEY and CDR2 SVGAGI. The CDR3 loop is CASREGPVNYGYTF. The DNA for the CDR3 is TGTGCCAGCAGGGAGGGGCCTGTTAACTATGGCTACACCTTC.

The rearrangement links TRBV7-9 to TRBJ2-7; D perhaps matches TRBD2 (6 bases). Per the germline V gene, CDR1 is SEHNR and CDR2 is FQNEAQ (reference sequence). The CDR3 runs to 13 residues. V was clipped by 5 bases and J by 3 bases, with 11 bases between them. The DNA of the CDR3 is TGTGCCAGCAGCGGGGGGATTATCTACGAGCAGTACTTC. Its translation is CASSGGIIYEQYF.

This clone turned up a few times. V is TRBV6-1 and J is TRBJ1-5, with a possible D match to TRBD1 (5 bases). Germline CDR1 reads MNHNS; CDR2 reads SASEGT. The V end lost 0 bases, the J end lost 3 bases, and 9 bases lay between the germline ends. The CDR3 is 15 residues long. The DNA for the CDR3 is TGTGCCAGCAGTGAAGCTGGGGGGAACAATCAGCCCCAGCATTTT. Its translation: CASSEAGGNNQPQHF.

The CDR3 region has the DNA TGTGCCAGCAGCCCCTTCCAGGCGGGGAACACTGAAGCTTTCTTT. Translated, it gives CASSPFQAGNTEAFF. The rearrangement uses TRBV6-5 and TRBJ1-1, with unresolved D. This CDR3 is built from 15 residues. CDR1 is MNHEY, CDR2 SVGAGI, per germline. V lost 6 bases, J lost 1 base, and 15 bases lay in between.

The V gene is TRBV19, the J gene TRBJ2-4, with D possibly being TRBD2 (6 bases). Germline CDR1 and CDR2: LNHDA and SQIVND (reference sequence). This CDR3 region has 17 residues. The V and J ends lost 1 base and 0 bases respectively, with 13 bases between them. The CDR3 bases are TGTGCCAGTAGTATAGTCCTTGGGGACTTAGCCAAAAACATTCAGTACTTC. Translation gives CASSIVLGDLAKNIQYF.

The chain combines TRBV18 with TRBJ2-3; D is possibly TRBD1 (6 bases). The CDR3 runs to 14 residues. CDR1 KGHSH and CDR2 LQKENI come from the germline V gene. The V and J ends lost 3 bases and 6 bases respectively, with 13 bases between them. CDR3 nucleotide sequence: TGTGCCAGCTCACCGAGGACAGAATGGGATACGCAGTATTTT. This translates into CASSPRTEWDTQYF. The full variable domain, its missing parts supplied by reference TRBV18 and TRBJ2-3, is NAGVMQNPRHLVRRRGQEARLRCSPMKGHSHVYWYRQLPEEGLKFMVYLQKENIIDESGMPKERFSAEFPKEGPSILRIQQVVRGDSAAYFCASSPRTEWDTQYFGPGTRLTVL.

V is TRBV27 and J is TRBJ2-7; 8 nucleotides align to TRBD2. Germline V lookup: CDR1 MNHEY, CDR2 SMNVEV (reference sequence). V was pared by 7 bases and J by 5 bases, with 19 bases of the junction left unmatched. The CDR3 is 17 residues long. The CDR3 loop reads CASTLLDGTGGGHEQYF. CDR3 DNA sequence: TGTGCCAGCACCCTTCTTGATGGGACCGGGGGGGGACACGAGCAGTACTTC.

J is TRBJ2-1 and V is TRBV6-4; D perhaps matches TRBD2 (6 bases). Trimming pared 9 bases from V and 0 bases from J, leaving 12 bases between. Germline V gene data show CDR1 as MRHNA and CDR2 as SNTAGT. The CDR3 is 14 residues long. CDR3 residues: CARVAESSYNEQFF. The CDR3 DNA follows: TGTGCCAGAGTAGCGGAAAGCTCCTACAATGAGCAGTTCTTC.

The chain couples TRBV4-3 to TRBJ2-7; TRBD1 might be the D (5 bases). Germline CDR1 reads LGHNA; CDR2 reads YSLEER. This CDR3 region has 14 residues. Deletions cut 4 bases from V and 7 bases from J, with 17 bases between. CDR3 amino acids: CASSRDSPLTEQYF. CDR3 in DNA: TGCGCCAGCAGCCGCGACAGTCCTTTGACGGAGCAGTACTTC.

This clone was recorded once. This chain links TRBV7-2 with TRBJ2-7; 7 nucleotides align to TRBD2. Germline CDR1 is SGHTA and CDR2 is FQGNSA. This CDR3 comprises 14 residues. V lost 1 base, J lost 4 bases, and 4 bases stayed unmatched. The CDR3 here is CASSLEPSGYEQYF. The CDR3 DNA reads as TGTGCCAGCAGCTTAGAGCCTAGCGGTTACGAGCAGTACTTC.